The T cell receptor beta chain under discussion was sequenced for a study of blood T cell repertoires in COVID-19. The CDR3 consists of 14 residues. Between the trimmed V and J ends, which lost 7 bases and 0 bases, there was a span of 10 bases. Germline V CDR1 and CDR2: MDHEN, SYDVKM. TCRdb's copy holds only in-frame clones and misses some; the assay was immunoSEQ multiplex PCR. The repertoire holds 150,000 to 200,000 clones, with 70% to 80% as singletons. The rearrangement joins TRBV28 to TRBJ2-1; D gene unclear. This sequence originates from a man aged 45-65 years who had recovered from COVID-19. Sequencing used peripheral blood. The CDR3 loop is CASTSSGSYNEQFF. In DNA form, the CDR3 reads TGTGCCAGCACCTCGTCGGGCTCCTACAATGAGCAGTTCTTC.